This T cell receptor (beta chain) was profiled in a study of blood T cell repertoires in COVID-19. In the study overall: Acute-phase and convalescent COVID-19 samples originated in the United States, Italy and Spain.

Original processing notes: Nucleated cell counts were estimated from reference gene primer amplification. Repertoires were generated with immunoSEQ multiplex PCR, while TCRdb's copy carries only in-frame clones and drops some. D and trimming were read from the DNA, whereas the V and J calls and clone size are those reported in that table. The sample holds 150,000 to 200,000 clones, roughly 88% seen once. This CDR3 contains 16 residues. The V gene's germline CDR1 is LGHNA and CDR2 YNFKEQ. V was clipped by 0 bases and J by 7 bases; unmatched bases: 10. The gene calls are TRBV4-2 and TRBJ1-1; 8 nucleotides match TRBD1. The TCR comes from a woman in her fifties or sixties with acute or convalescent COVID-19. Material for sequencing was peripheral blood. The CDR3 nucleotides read TGTGCCAGCAGCCAAGACTTGGCAGGGGGCCCTGATGAAGCTTTCTTT. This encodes CASSQDLAGGPDEAFF.